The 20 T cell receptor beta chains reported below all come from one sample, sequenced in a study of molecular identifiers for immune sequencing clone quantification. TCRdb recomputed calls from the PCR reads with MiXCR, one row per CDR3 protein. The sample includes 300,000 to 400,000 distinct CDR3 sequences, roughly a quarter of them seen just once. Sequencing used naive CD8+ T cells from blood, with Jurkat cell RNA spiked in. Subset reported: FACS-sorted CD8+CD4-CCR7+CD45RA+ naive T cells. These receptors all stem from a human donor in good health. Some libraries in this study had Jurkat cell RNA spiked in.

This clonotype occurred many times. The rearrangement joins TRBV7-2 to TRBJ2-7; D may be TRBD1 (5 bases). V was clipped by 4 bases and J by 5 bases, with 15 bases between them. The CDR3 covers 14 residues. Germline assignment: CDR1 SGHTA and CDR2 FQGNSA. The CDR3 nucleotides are TGTGCCAGCAGCTCGTCCCTGGACAACCACGAGCAGTACTTC. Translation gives CASSSSLDNHEQYF.

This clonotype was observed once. The CDR3 loop is CASSWGVNFAAPQYF. The CDR3 region has the DNA TGTGCCAGCAGTTGGGGAGTGAATTTCGCAGCTCCGCAGTATTTT. The chain couples TRBV6-2 or TRBV6-3 to TRBJ2-3, with D perhaps matching TRBD2 (5 bases). Germline V gene lookup returns CDR1 MNHEY and CDR2 SVGEGT. This CDR3 is built from 15 residues. Trimming removed 4 bases from V and 10 bases from J, with 21 bases in between.

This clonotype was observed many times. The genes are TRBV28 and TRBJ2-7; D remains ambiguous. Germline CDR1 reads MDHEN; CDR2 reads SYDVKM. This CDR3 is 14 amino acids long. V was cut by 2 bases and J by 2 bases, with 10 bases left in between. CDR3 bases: TGTGCCAGCAGTTTAACTGGGGAACCCTACGAGCAGTACTTC. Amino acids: CASSLTGEPYEQYF.

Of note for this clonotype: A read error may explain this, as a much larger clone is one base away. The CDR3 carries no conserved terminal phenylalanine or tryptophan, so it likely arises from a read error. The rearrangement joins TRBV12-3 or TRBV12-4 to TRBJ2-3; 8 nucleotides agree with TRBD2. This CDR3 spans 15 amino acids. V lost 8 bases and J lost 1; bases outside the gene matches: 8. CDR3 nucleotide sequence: TGTGCCAGCTTACAGACTAGCGCTCGCACAGATACGCAGTATTTG. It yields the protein CASLQTSARTDTQYL.

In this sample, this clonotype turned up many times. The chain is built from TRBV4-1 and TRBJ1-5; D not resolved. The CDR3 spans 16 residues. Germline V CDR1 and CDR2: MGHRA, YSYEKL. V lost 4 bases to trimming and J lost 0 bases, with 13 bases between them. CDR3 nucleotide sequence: TGCGCCAGCAGCCCAGCCCTCTCGTATAGCAATCAGCCCCAGCATTTT. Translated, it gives CASSPALSYSNQPQHF.

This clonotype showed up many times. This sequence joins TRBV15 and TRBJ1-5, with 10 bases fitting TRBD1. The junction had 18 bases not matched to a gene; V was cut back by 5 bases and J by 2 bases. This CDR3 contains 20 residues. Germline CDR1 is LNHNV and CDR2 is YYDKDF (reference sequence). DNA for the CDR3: TGTGCCACCAGCGAAGAACCGAAGCCGACAGGGGGCATGGGCAATCAGCCCCAGCATTTT. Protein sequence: CATSEEPKPTGGMGNQPQHF.

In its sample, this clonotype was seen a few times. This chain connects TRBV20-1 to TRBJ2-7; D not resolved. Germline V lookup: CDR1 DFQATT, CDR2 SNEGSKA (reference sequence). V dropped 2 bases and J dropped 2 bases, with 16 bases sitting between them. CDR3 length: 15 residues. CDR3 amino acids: CSARTAAVATYEQYF. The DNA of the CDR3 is TGCAGTGCTAGAACGGCTGCGGTAGCTACCTACGAGCAGTACTTC.

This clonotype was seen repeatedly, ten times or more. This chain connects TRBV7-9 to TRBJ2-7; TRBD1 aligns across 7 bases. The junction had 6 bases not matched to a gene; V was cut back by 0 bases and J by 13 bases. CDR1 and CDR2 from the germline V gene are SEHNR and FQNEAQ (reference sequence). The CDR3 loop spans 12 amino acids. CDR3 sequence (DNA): TGTGCCAGCAGCTTAGCCACGGACAGGAAATACTTC. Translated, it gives CASSLATDRKYF. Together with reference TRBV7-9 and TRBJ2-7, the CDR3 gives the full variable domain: DTGVSQNPRHKITKRGQNVTFRCDPISEHNRLYWYRQTLGQGPEFLTYFQNEAQLEKSRLLSDRFSAERPKGSFSTLEIQRTEQGDSAMYLCASSLATDRKYFGPGTRLTVT.

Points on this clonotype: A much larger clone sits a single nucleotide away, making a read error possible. CDR3 sequence: CACSLYLGQADTQYF. In nucleotides, the CDR3 is TGTGCCTGCAGCTTATACTTGGGGCAGGCAGATACGCAGTATTTT. The chain has TRBV7-6 and TRBJ2-3; the D gene is possibly TRBD1 (5 bases). This CDR3 has 15 residues. Germline lookup yields CDR1 SGHVS and CDR2 FNYEAQ.

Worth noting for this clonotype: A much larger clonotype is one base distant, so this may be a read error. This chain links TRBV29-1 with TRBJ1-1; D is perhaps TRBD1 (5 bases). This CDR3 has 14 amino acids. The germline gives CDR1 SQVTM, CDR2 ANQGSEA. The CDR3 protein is CSVEGGKVATEALF. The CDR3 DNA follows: TGCAGCGTTGAAGGGGGGAAGGTGGCCACTGAAGCTCTCTTT.

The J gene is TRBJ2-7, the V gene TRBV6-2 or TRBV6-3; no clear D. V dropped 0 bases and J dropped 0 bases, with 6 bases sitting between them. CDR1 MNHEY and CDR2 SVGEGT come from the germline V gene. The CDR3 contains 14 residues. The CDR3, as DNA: TGTGCCAGCAGTTACTCAGGCGGCTCCTACGAGCAGTACTTC. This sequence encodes CASSYSGGSYEQYF.

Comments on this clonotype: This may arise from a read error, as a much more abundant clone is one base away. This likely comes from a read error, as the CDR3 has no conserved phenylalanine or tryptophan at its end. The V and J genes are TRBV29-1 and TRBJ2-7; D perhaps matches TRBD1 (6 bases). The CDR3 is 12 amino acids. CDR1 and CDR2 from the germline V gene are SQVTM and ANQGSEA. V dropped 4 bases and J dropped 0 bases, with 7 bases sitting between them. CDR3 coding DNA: TGCAGCGTTGGGGACACCTCCTACGAGCAGTACTCC. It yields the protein CSVGDTSYEQYS.

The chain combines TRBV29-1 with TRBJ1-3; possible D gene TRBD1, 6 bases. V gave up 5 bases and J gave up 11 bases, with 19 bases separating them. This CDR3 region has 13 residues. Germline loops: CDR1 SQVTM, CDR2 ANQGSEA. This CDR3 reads CSVRDNTLHAIYF. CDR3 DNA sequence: TGCAGCGTTCGGGACAACACCCTACACGCCATATATTTT. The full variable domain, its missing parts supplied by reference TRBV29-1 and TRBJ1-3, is SAVISQKPSRDICQRGTSLTIQCQVDSQVTMMFWYRQQPGQSLTLIATANQGSEATYESGFVIDKFPISRPNLTFSTLTVSNMSPEDSSIYLCSVRDNTLHAIYFGEGSWLTVV.

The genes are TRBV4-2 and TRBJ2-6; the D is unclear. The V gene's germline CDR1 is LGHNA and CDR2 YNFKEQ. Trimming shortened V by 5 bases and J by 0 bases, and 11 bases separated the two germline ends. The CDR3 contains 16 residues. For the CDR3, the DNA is TGTGCCAGCAGCGGAACCTTGTCCTCTGGGGCCAACGTCCTGACTTTC. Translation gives CASSGTLSSGANVLTF.

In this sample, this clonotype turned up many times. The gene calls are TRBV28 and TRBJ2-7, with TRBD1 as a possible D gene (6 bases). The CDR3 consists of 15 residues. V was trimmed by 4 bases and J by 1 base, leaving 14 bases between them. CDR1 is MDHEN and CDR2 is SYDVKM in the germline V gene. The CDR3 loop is CASSSDSASSYEQYF. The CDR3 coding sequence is TGTGCCAGCAGTTCGGACAGCGCCTCTTCCTACGAGCAGTACTTC.

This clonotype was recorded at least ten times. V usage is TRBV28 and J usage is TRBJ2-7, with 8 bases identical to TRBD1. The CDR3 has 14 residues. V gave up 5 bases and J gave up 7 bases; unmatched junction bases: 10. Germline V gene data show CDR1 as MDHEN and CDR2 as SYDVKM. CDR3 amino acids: CASSANRGLGEQYF. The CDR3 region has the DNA TGTGCCAGCAGTGCAAACAGGGGGTTAGGGGAGCAGTACTTC.

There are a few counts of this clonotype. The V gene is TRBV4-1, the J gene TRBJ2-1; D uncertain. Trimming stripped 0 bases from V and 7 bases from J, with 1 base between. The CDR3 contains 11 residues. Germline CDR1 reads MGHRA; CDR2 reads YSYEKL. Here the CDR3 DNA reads TGCGCCAGCAGCCAAGAGAATGAGCAGTTCTTC. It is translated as CASSQENEQFF.

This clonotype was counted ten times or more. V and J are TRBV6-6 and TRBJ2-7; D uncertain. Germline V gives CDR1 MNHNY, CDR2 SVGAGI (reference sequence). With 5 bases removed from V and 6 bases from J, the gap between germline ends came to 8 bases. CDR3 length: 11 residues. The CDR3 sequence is CASSIPSEQYF. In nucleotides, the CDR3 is TGTGCCAGCAGTATTCCCAGCGAGCAGTACTTC.

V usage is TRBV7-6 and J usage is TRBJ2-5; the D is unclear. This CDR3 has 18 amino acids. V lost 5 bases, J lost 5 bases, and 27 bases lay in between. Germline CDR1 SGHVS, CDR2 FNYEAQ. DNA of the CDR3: TGTGCCAGCAGCCCAAATATCCCAGCCAAGTCCAGTGGGGAGACCCAGTACTTC. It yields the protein CASSPNIPAKSSGETQYF. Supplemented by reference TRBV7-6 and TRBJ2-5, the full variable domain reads GAGVSQSPRYKVTKRGQDVALRCDPISGHVSLYWYRQALGQGPEFLTYFNYEAQQDKSGLPNDRFSAERPEGSISTLTIQRTEQRDSAMYRCASSPNIPAKSSGETQYFGPGTRLLVL.

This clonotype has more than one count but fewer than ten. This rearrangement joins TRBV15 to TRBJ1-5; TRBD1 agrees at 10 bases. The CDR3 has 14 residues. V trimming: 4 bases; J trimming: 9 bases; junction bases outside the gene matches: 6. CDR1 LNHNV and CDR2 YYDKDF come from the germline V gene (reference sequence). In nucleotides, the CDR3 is TGTGCCACCAGCACGGGACAGGGGTCATGGCCCCAGCATTTT. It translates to CATSTGQGSWPQHF.